Given below is one T cell receptor beta chain in context. CDR1 MNHEY and CDR2 SVGAGI come from the germline V gene. The V segment lost 3 bases and the J segment 8 bases; nucleotides outside the gene matches: 7. CDR3 length equals 14 residues. This record comes from a study of blood T cell repertoires in COVID-19. Authors' data handling: Amplification from reference gene primers served as the basis for estimated nucleated cell counts. Some clones are missing from TCRdb's copy, which holds only in-frame ones; the method was immunoSEQ multiplex PCR. V, J and clone size derive from that table, while D and trimming were established from the DNA sequence. The top ten clones hold over 7.5% of a sample with around 260,000 clones, roughly 86% of them seen once.

The sequence came from a man aged 35-49 years who had recovered from COVID-19. The sample taken for sequencing was peripheral blood. V is TRBV6-5 and J is TRBJ2-1, with 7 bases aligning to TRBD1. The CDR3 protein is CASSYSGQADEQFF. CDR3 bases: TGTGCCAGCAGTTATTCAGGACAGGCCGATGAGCAGTTCTTC.